A single sample gave rise to the 30 T cell receptor beta chains below, sequenced in a study of T cell responses to AZD1222 COVID-19 vaccine. Sequencing used immunoSEQ multiplex PCR; TCRdb keeps in-frame clones, though not all of them. Among around 140,000 clones, 90% were seen once, and the ten largest hold 1.6%. Source: peripheral blood, taken 28 days after the second AZD1222 dose. These receptors all stem from an adult who received the AZD1222 COVID-19 vaccine.

V is TRBV5-4 and J is TRBJ2-5; D remains ambiguous. V was pared by 1 base and J by 3 bases, with 7 bases between. The CDR3 sequence is 13 residues long. Germline values: CDR1 SGHNT, CDR2 YYREEE (reference sequence). The CDR3 is CASSLPREETQYF. In DNA, the CDR3 is TGTGCCAGCAGCTTGCCACGAGAAGAGACCCAGTACTTC.

This chain links TRBV5-1 with TRBJ1-2; D perhaps matches TRBD1 (6 bases). Trimming cost V 1 base and J 1 base, with 14 bases left between them. Germline V gene sequence: CDR1 SGHRS, CDR2 YFSETQ. This CDR3 region has 16 residues. CDR3 sequence reads: CASSLSLGAVNYGYTF. The CDR3 DNA sequence: TGCGCCAGCAGCTTGTCTCTGGGGGCCGTTAACTATGGCTACACCTTC.

This chain links TRBV6-5 with TRBJ1-2; weak D call: TRBD1 (6 bases). The germline V gene has CDR1 MNHEY and CDR2 SVGAGI. With 11 bases removed from V and 5 bases from J, the gap between germline ends came to 15 bases. CDR3 length: 12 residues. The DNA for the CDR3 is TGTGCCTCGACCGGGACAAAGTATGGCTACACCTTC. Encoded protein: CASTGTKYGYTF.

J is TRBJ2-1 and V is TRBV10-3; perhaps TRBD2 as D (6 bases). CDR3 length: 11 residues. V dropped 4 bases and J dropped 9 bases, with 7 bases sitting between them. Germline V CDR1 and CDR2: ENHRY, SYGVKD. The DNA of the CDR3 is TGTGCCATCAGTGGGGAGGTTGAGCAGTTCTTC. The encoded protein is CAISGEVEQFF.

This chain joins TRBV5-4 and TRBJ1-2; D is perhaps TRBD1 (5 bases). Germline assignment: CDR1 SGHNT and CDR2 YYREEE (reference sequence). The CDR3 spans 15 residues. V gave up 4 bases and J gave up 0 bases, with 13 bases separating them. CDR3 nucleotide sequence: TGTGCCAGCAGCCTAGGGACCGGGGCTAACTATGGCTACACCTTC. It specifies CASSLGTGANYGYTF.

V and J are TRBV21-1 and TRBJ2-3; TRBD2 reflects the table's D call only, with no check against the DNA. TRBV21-1 is classified as a pseudogene. The CDR3 is made up of 17 amino acids. The CDR3 here is CASSQVADAIGTDTQYF. Here the CDR3 DNA reads TGTGCCAGCAGCCAAGTAGCGGACGCAATAGGAACAGATACGCAGTATTTT.

The chain combines TRBV19 with TRBJ1-5; maybe TRBD1 (5 bases). Trimming removed 7 bases from V and 5 bases from J, with 21 bases in between. This CDR3 spans 16 amino acids. The V gene's germline CDR1 is LNHDA and CDR2 SQIVND (reference sequence). CDR3 in DNA: TGTGCCAGTATCCCGTGGGGCAGGGCGTACGATCAGCCCCAGCATTTT. As protein: CASIPWGRAYDQPQHF.

The V gene is TRBV28, the J gene TRBJ1-2; D ambiguous. Germline V gene data show CDR1 as MDHEN and CDR2 as SYDVKM. V gave up 6 bases and J gave up 1 base, with 6 bases separating them. The CDR3 is 12 amino acids. The CDR3 loop reads CASSPSNYGYTF. In nucleotides, the CDR3 is TGTGCCAGCAGCCCCAGTAACTATGGCTACACCTTC.

The chain recombines TRBV4-1 with TRBJ1-2, with TRBD1 identical over 8 bases. After removal of 8 bases from V and 7 bases from J, the junction contained 12 bases not matched to a gene. The CDR3 contains 14 residues. Germline CDR1 is MGHRA and CDR2 is YSYEKL. CDR3 in amino acids: CASWNGQGIVGYTF. CDR3 nucleotides: TGCGCCAGCTGGAACGGACAGGGAATAGTTGGCTACACCTTC.

This clone was found once. CDR3 in DNA: TGTGCCAGCAGGCTGGGAGGCTACACCTTC. Protein product: CASRLGGYTF. This rearrangement joins TRBV6-5 to TRBJ1-2, with D unresolved. From germline, CDR1 is MNHEY and CDR2 SVGAGI. V was shortened by 6 bases and J by 8 bases, with 7 bases between the two germline ends. This CDR3 spans 10 amino acids.

Only one count was recorded for this clone. This rearrangement joins TRBV2 to TRBJ1-4; D is uncertain. With 7 bases removed from V and 0 bases from J, the gap between germline ends came to 12 bases. The CDR3 sequence is 15 residues long. The germline V gene encodes CDR1 SNHLY and CDR2 FYNNEI. This CDR3 reads CASNRKGATNEKLFF. CDR3 nucleotides: TGTGCCAGCAATAGAAAGGGAGCAACTAATGAAAAACTGTTTTTT.

As DNA, the CDR3 is TGTGCCAGCGAGAGCGTCCTTAACAATGAGCAGTTCTTC. It yields the protein CASESVLNNEQFF. The chain uses TRBV27 and TRBJ2-1; unclear D gene. Germline lookup yields CDR1 MNHEY and CDR2 SMNVEV (reference sequence). The CDR3 consists of 13 residues. Trimming stripped 8 bases from V and 5 bases from J, with 13 bases between.

The rearrangement uses TRBV27 and TRBJ2-1; 10 bases agree with TRBD2. Trimming at V came to 4 bases and at J to 7 bases, leaving 10 bases not matched to a gene. Germline CDR1 MNHEY, CDR2 SMNVEV (reference sequence). The CDR3 is 16 residues long. The chain's CDR3 is CASSSPGKRGGNEQFF. CDR3 DNA: TGTGCCAGCAGTTCCCCCGGGAAGCGGGGGGGTAATGAGCAGTTCTTC.

The V and J genes are TRBV9 and TRBJ1-3; TRBD1 matches at 10 bases. With V trimmed by 4 bases and J by 3 bases, 7 bases remained unmatched. Germline V gene data show CDR1 as SGDLS and CDR2 as YYNGEE. The CDR3 spans 16 residues. Written as DNA, the CDR3 is TGTGCCAGCAGCCCCGGACAGGGGGAATTTGGAAACACCATATATTTT. It specifies CASSPGQGEFGNTIYF.

The chain links TRBV11-1 to TRBJ2-5, with 8 bases aligning to TRBD1. The CDR3 consists of 14 residues. In germline, CDR1 is SGHAT, CDR2 FQDESV (reference sequence). The V gene end was trimmed by 3 bases and the J gene end by 4 bases; junction bases not matched to a gene: 4. This CDR3 is CASSLSGGRETQYF. CDR3 DNA sequence: TGTGCCAGCAGCTTGTCAGGGGGCAGAGAGACCCAGTACTTC.

This chain uses TRBV6-1 with TRBJ2-1; no definite D call. The germline V gene encodes CDR1 MNHNS and CDR2 SASEGT. This CDR3 contains 15 residues. V lost 0 bases to trimming and J lost 1 base, with 7 bases between them. The CDR3 loop is CASSEAIWSYNEQFF. The CDR3 coding sequence is TGTGCCAGCAGTGAAGCAATCTGGTCCTACAATGAGCAGTTCTTC.

This chain connects TRBV7-3 to TRBJ1-3; weak D call: TRBD1 (5 bases). Germline CDR1 reads SGHTA; CDR2 reads FQGTGA. This CDR3 is built from 15 residues. The germline V and J ends were trimmed by 0 bases and 0 bases, with 6 bases remaining between them. The CDR3, as DNA: TGTGCCAGCAGCTTAACAGGGGACTCTGGAAACACCATATATTTT. As protein: CASSLTGDSGNTIYF.

The rearrangement uses TRBV5-5 and TRBJ2-4, with 7 bases matching TRBD2. J gave up 6 bases and V 4 bases, and 10 bases lay outside the gene matches. The CDR3 totals 15 residues. Germline V gives CDR1 SGHKS, CDR2 YYEKEE (reference sequence). DNA for the CDR3: TGTGCCAGCAGCACTCGACTAGGGGAGGGAAACATTCAGTACTTC. The encoded protein is CASSTRLGEGNIQYF.

V usage is TRBV27 and J usage is TRBJ1-5, with 8 bases identical to TRBD1. Germline V gene lookup returns CDR1 MNHEY and CDR2 SMNVEV (reference sequence). This CDR3 is built from 16 residues. J lost 0 bases, V lost 5 bases, and 6 bases had no gene match. The CDR3 nucleotides are TGTGCCAGCAGTCCCCAGGGGGCGAGTAGCAATCAGCCCCAGCATTTT. This codes for CASSPQGASSNQPQHF.

The chain employs TRBV4-3 and TRBJ2-3; D tentatively reads TRBD1 or TRBD2 (5 bases each). CDR1 is LGHNA, CDR2 YSLEER, per germline. The CDR3 extends over 18 amino acids. V was trimmed by 1 base and J by 4 bases, leaving 21 bases between them. CDR3 region: CASSQGGLGRFVSDTQYF. The DNA of the CDR3 is TGCGCCAGCAGCCAAGGCGGGTTGGGGCGGTTTGTATCAGATACGCAGTATTTT.

There are a few counts of this clone. The V and J genes are TRBV28 and TRBJ2-6; D not resolved. The V gene lost 6 bases and the J gene lost 0 bases, with 9 bases spanning the gap. Germline V gives CDR1 MDHEN, CDR2 SYDVKM. This CDR3 contains 15 residues. CDR3 sequence: CASRSGFSGANVLTF. In DNA, the CDR3 is TGTGCCAGCAGGTCGGGTTTCTCTGGGGCCAACGTCCTGACTTTC.

This clone appeared once. The chain combines TRBV3-1 (or the pseudogene TRBV3-2) with TRBJ1-5; 7 bases fit TRBD1. Germline CDR1 is LGHDT and CDR2 is YNNKEL (reference sequence). This CDR3 is 14 amino acids long. V was clipped by 1 base and J by 7 bases; unmatched bases: 4. DNA for the CDR3: TGTGCCAGCAGCCAAGGGCAGGGGGTACAGCCCCAGCATTTT. Translated: CASSQGQGVQPQHF.

This chain joins TRBV2 and TRBJ1-6, with D maybe TRBD1 (5 bases). CDR1 is SNHLY, CDR2 FYNNEI, per germline. V lost 6 bases, J lost 7 bases, and 13 bases lay in between. This CDR3 has 14 residues. CDR3 in amino acids: CASRPGGDNSPLHF. The CDR3 DNA is TGTGCCAGCAGGCCCGGGGGGGACAATTCACCCCTCCACTTT.

For the CDR3, the DNA is TGTGCCAGCAGTTCCGGGCGACAAGGATACGAGCAGTACTTC. Protein product: CASSSGRQGYEQYF. V is TRBV6-2 or TRBV6-3 and J is TRBJ2-7, with D unresolved. The germline V gene has CDR1 MNHEY and CDR2 SVGEGT. The V gene lost 4 bases and the J gene lost 4 bases, with 14 bases spanning the gap. The CDR3 is 14 amino acids.

This chain connects TRBV5-1 to TRBJ2-2, with 10 nucleotides matching TRBD1. The germline V gene has CDR1 SGHRS and CDR2 YFSETQ. Losses at the gene ends were 4 bases for V and 7 bases for J; bases not matched to a gene: 7. There are 15 residues in the CDR3. As DNA, the CDR3 is TGCGCCAGCAGCCAGGGGACAGGGGTTGACGGGGAGCTGTTTTTT. This codes for CASSQGTGVDGELFF.

The chain has TRBV5-5 and TRBJ2-3; 9 bases fit TRBD1. In germline, CDR1 is SGHKS, CDR2 YYEKEE (reference sequence). V dropped 1 base and J dropped 6; count of bases not matched to a gene: 6. The CDR3 spans 15 residues. This CDR3 reads CASSLPGTGWDTQYF. The CDR3 DNA follows: TGTGCCAGCAGCTTGCCCGGGACAGGGTGGGATACGCAGTATTTT. The full variable domain, completed using reference TRBV5-5 and TRBJ2-3, is DAGVTQSPTHLIKTRGQQVTLRCSPISGHKSVSWYQQVLGQGPQFIFQYYEKEERGRGNFPDRFSARQFPNYSSELNVNALLLGDSALYLCASSLPGTGWDTQYFGPGTRLTVL.

The chain uses TRBV6-6 and TRBJ2-2; D might be TRBD1 (7 bases). Germline V gene lookup returns CDR1 MNHNY and CDR2 SVGAGI (reference sequence). There are 15 residues in the CDR3. Trimming cost V 2 bases and J 4 bases, with 11 bases left between them. CDR3 loop: CASSYRQGGTGELFF. DNA of the CDR3: TGTGCCAGCAGTTACCGGCAGGGGGGCACCGGGGAGCTGTTTTTT.

Concerning this clone itself: Other DNA sequences in this specimen translate into the identical CDR3. This chain joins TRBV18 and TRBJ1-1; unclear D gene. V gave up 1 base and J gave up 0 bases, with 6 bases separating them. The germline CDR1 and CDR2 sequences are KGHSH and LQKENI. This CDR3 spans 14 amino acids. CDR3 in amino acids: CASSPQGMNTEAFF. As DNA, the CDR3 is TGTGCCAGCTCACCACAGGGCATGAACACTGAAGCTTTCTTT. Combining the CDR3 with reference TRBV18 and TRBJ1-1 gives the whole variable domain NAGVMQNPRHLVRRRGQEARLRCSPMKGHSHVYWYRQLPEEGLKFMVYLQKENIIDESGMPKERFSAEFPKEGPSILRIQQVVRGDSAAYFCASSPQGMNTEAFFGQGTRLTVV.

This chain joins TRBV7-2 and TRBJ1-3; D gene uncertain. Germline CDR1 SGHTA, CDR2 FQGNSA. The CDR3 spans 15 residues. V was trimmed by 2 bases and J by 0 bases, leaving 8 bases between them. The CDR3 protein is CASSLLRTSGNTIYF. DNA of the CDR3: TGTGCCAGCAGCTTACTACGGACCTCTGGAAACACCATATATTTT.

The chain recombines TRBV11-2 with TRBJ2-7, with 16 nucleotides matching TRBD2. Germline values: CDR1 SGHAT, CDR2 FQNNGV. Trimming cost V 2 bases and J 4 bases; bases outside gene matches: 8. The CDR3 has 18 residues. CDR3: CASSLRPGTSGRGYEQYF. The CDR3 DNA follows: TGTGCCAGCAGCTTACGCCCCGGGACTAGCGGGAGGGGATACGAGCAGTACTTC.